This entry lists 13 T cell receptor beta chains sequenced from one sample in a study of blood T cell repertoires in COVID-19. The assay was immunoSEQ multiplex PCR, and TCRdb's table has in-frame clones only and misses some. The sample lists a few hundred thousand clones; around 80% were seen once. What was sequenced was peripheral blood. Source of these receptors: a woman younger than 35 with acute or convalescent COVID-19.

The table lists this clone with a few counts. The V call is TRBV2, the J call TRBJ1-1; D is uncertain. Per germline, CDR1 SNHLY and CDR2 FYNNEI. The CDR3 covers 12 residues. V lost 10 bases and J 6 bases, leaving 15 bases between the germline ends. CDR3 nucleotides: TGTGCCACTAAGCCGAATTCCGCTGAAGCTTTCTTT. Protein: CATKPNSAEAFF. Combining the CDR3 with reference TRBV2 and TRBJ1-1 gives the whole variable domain EPEVTQTPSHQVTQMGQEVILRCVPISNHLYFYWYRQILGQKVEFLVSFYNNEISEKSEIFDDQFSVERPDGSNFTLKIRSTKLEDSAMYFCATKPNSAEAFFGQGTRLTVV.

CDR3 bases: TGTGCCAGCAGCTTAGGGGGAGTGGTCTACGAGCAGTACTTC. Its translation: CASSLGGVVYEQYF. This chain links TRBV11-2 with TRBJ2-7, with D perhaps TRBD2 (5 bases). This CDR3 is built from 14 residues. V was pared by 1 base and J by 3 bases, with 10 bases between. Germline assignment: CDR1 SGHAT and CDR2 FQNNGV.

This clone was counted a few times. The CDR3 region has the DNA TGTGCCAGCACCAGGACAGGGATAGAGGGCTACACCTTC. Protein: CASTRTGIEGYTF. V is TRBV12-3 or TRBV12-4 and J is TRBJ1-2; TRBD1 agrees at 8 bases. V was clipped by 7 bases and J by 8 bases; unmatched bases: 9. The CDR3 covers 13 residues.

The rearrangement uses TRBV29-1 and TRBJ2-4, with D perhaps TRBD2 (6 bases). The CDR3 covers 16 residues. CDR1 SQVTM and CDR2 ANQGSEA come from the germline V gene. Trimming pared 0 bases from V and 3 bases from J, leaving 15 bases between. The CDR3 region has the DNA TGCAGCGTTGAAGATCGGCTAGCGCCGTACAAAAACATTCAGTACTTC. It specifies CSVEDRLAPYKNIQYF.

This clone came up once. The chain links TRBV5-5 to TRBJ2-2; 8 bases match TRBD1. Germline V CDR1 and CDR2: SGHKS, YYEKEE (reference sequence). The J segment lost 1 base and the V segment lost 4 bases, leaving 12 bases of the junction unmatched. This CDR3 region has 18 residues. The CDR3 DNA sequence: TGTGCCAGCAGCGGGCGGACAGGGCGCGGGTTGAACACCGGGGAGCTGTTTTTT. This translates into CASSGRTGRGLNTGELFF.

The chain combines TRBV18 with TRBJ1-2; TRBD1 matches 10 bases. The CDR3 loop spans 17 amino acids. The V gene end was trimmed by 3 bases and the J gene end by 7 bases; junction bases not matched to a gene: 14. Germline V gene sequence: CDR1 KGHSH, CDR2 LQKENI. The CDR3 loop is CASSPGGGQGRLSGYTF. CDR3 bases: TGTGCCAGCTCACCTGGAGGGGGACAGGGGCGATTGAGTGGCTACACCTTC. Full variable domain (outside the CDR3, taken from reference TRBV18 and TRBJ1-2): NAGVMQNPRHLVRRRGQEARLRCSPMKGHSHVYWYRQLPEEGLKFMVYLQKENIIDESGMPKERFSAEFPKEGPSILRIQQVVRGDSAAYFCASSPGGGQGRLSGYTFGSGTRLTVV.

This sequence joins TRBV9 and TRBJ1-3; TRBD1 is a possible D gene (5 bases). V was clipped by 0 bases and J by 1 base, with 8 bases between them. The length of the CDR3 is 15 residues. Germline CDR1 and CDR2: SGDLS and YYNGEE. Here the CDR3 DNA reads TGTGCCAGCAGCGTAGTAGCAGGGTCTGGAAACACCATATATTTT. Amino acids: CASSVVAGSGNTIYF.

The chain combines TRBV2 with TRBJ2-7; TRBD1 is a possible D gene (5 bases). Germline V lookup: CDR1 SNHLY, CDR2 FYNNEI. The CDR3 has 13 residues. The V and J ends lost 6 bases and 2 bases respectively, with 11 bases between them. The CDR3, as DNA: TGTGCCAGCAGCTCAGGGATAACCTACGAGCAGTACTTC. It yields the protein CASSSGITYEQYF.

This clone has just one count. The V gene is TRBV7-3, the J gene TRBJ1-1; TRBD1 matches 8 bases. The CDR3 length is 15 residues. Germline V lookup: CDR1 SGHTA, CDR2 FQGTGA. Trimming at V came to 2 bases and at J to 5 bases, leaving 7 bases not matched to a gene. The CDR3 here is CASSLYSGGLTEAFF. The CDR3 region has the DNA TGTGCCAGCAGCTTATACTCAGGGGGCTTGACTGAAGCTTTCTTT.

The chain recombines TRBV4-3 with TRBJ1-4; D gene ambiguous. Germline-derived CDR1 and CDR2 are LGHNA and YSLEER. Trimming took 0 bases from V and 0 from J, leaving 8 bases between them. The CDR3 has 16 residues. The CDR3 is CASSQDRQSTNEKLFF. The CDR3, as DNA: TGCGCCAGCAGCCAAGATCGCCAGTCAACTAATGAAAAACTGTTTTTT.

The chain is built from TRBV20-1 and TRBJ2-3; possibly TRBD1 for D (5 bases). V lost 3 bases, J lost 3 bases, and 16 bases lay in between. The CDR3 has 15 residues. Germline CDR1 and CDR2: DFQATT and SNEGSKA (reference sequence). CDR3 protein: CSASRGRVGTDTQYF. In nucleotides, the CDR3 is TGCAGTGCTAGTAGGGGCAGGGTCGGGACAGATACGCAGTATTTT.

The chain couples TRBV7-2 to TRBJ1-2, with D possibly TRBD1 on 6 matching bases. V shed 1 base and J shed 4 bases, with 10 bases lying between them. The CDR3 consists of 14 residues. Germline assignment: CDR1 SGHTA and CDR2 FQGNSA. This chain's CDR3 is CASSLDRAAYGYTF. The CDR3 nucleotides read TGTGCCAGCAGCTTAGACAGGGCGGCCTATGGCTACACCTTC.

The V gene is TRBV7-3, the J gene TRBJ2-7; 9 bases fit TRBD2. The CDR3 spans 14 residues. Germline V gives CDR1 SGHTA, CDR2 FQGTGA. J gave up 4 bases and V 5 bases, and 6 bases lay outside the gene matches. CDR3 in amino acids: CASSPTSGPYEQYF. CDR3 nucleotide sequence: TGTGCCAGCAGCCCGACTAGCGGACCTTACGAGCAGTACTTC.